This T cell receptor (beta chain) was obtained from a study of T cells in Graves' hyperthyroidism and ophthalmopathy. Study details: Any treatment followed the collection of peripheral blood at initial diagnosis. Study conclusions and caveats: Most thyroid clonotypes with frequency above 0.001 were detected in blood. By a 13 V-J model, ophthalmopathy was set apart from stable hyperthyroidism.

Researchers took RNA transcripts and amplified the TCR beta CDR3 regions from them. TCR CDR3 underwent first-round RT-PCR with the HTBI primer set. TCRdb ran MiXCR on the multiplex PCR reads and lists one entry per CDR3 protein. The sample contains about 400,000 distinct CDR3 sequences, 14% to 15% of which appear only once. The V gene's germline CDR1 is SGHKS and CDR2 YYEKEE (reference sequence). The CDR3 is 12 amino acids. Remarks on this clonotype: Its antigen is not identified. Germline is not matched at one junction end, which may reflect a read error.

Material for sequencing was blood. The V gene is TRBV5-5, the J gene TRBJ2-3, with D hard to call. This receptor was identified in a woman aged 25 to 39 with Graves' hyperthyroidism. CDR3 bases: TGTGCCAGCGGCTTACGTGGAGATACGCAGTATTTT. It is translated as CASGLRGDTQYF.